Here is one TCR beta chain with its context. This record belongs to a study of blood T cell repertoires in COVID-19. About the research overall: The United States, Italy and Spain were the sources of the acute and convalescent COVID-19 samples. Nucleic acid was either cDNA or gDNA, and it came from T cells, B-cell-depleted T cells, or PBMCs.

Per the original methods: Cell counts per sample came from amplifying reference gene primers. Profiling relied on immunoSEQ multiplex PCR, and the TCRdb table lists in-frame clones only, not all of them. That table furnishes V, J and clone size, whereas the DNA furnished D and trimming. The profile shows 210,000 or so clones, around nine tenths of them singletons. Trimming took 5 bases from V and 1 from J; bases not matched to a gene: 14. The germline gives CDR1 WSHSY, CDR2 SAAADI. This CDR3 contains 18 residues. This receptor was identified in a man younger than 35 with active or convalescent COVID-19. V and J are TRBV10-2 and TRBJ1-2, with 9 bases that match TRBD1. Specimen: peripheral blood. The CDR3 region has the DNA TGCGCCAGCAGTTACGCGCTGACAGGGGGGCTTATTAACTATGGCTACACCTTC. Translation: CASSYALTGGLINYGYTF.